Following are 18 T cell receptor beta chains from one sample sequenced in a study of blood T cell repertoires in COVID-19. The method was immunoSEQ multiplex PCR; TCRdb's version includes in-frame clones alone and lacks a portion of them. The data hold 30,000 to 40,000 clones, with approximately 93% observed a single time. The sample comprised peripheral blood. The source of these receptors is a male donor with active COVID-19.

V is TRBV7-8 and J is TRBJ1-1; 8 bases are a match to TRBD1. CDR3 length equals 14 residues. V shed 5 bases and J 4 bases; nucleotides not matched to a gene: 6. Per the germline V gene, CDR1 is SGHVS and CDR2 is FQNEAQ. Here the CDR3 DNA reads TGTGCCAGCAGCGACAGGGGATTGGGCACTGAAGCTTTCTTT. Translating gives CASSDRGLGTEAFF.

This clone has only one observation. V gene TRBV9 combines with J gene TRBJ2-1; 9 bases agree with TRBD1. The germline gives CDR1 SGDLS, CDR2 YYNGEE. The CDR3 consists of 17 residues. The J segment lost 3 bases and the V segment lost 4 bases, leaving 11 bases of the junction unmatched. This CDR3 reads CASSYSPGTGNYNEQFF. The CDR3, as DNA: TGTGCCAGCAGCTATTCCCCCGGGACAGGGAACTACAATGAGCAGTTCTTC.

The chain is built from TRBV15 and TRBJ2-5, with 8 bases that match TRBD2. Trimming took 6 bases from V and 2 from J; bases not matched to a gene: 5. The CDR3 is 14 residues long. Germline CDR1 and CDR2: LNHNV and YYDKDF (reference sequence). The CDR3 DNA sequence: TGTGCCACCAGGGCCGGCGGGGGGCAAGAGACCCAGTACTTC. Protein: CATRAGGGQETQYF.

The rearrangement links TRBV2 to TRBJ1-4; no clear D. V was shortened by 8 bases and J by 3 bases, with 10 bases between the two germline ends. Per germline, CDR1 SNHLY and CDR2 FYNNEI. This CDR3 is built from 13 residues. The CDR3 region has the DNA TGTGCCAGCTGGGGAGTGCCTAATGAAAAACTGTTTTTT. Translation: CASWGVPNEKLFF.

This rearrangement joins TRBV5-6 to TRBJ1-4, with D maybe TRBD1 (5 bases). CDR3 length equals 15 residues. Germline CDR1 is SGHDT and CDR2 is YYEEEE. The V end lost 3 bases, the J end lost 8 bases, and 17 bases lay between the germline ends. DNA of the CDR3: TGTGCCAGCAGCTCCCTAGGGGTCCTCGACGAAAAACTGTTTTTT. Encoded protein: CASSSLGVLDEKLFF.

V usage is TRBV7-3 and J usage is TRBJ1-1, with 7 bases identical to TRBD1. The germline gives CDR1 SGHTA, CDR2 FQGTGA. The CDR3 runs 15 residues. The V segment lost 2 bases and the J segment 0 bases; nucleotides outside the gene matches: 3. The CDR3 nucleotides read TGTGCCAGCAGCTTACAACAGGGGCTGAACACTGAAGCTTTCTTT. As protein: CASSLQQGLNTEAFF.

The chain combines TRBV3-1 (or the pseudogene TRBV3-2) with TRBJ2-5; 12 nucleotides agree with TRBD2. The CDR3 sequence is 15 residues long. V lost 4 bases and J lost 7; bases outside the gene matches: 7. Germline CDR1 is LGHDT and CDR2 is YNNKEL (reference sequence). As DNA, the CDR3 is TGTGCCAGCAGCCCGCGGACTAGCGGGGTGGTGACCCAGTACTTC. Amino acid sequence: CASSPRTSGVVTQYF.

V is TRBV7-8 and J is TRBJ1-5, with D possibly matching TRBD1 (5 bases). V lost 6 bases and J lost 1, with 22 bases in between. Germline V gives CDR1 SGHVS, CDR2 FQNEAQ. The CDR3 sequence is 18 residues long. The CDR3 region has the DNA TGTGCCAGCAGGGGGGACTTAGGAGAAGGCTTCAGCAATCAGCCCCAGCATTTT. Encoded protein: CASRGDLGEGFSNQPQHF.

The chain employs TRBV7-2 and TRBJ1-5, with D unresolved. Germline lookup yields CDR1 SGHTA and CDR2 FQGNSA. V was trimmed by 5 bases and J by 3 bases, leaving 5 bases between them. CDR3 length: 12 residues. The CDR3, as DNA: TGTGCCAGCAGCACCTACAATCAGCCCCAGCATTTT. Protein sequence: CASSTYNQPQHF.

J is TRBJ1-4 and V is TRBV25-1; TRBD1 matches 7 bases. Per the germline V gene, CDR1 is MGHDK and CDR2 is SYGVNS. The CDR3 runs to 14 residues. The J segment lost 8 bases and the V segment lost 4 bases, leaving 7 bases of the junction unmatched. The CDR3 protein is CASSATDRTEKLFF. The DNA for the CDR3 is TGTGCCAGCAGTGCTACGGACAGGACCGAAAAACTGTTTTTT.

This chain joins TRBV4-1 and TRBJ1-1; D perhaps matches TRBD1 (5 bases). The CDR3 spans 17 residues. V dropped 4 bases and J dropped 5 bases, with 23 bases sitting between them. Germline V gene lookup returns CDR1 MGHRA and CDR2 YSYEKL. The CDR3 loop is CASSPWLQGGGVTEAFF. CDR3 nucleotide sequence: TGCGCCAGCAGCCCCTGGTTGCAGGGTGGGGGGGTGACTGAAGCTTTCTTT.

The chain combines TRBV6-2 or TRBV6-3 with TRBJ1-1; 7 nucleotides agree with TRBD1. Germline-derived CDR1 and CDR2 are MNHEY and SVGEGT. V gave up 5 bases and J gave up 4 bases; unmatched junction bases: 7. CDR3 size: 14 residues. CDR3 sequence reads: CASSGGNRGTEAFF. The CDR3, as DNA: TGTGCCAGCAGTGGTGGAAACAGGGGCACTGAAGCTTTCTTT.

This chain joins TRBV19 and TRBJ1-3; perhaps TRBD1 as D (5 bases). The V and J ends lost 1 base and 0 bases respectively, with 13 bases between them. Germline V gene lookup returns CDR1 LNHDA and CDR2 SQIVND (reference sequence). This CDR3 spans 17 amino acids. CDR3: CASSIAATAYSGNTIYF. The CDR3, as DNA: TGTGCCAGTAGTATAGCTGCGACAGCCTACTCTGGAAACACCATATATTTT.

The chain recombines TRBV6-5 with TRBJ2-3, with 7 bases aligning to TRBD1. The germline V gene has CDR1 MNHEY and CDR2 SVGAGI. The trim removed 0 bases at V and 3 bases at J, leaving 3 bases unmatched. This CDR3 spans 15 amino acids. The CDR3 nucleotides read TGTGCCAGCAGTTACTCTGGGACAGATACAGATACGCAGTATTTT. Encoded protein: CASSYSGTDTDTQYF.

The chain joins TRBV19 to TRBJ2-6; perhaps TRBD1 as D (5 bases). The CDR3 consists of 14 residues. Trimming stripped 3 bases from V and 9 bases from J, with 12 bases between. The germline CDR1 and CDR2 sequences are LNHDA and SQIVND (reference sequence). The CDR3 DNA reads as TGTGCCAGTAGTATTAAGGTCCAGGGCAACGTCCTGACTTTC. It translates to CASSIKVQGNVLTF.

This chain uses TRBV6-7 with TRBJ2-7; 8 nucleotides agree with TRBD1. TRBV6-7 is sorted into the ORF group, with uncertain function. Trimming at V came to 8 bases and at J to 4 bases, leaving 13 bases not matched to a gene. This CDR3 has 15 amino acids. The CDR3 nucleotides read TGTGCCAGCTCCCAGGGGCACAGGGGGTTATACGAGCAGTACTTC. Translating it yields CASSQGHRGLYEQYF.

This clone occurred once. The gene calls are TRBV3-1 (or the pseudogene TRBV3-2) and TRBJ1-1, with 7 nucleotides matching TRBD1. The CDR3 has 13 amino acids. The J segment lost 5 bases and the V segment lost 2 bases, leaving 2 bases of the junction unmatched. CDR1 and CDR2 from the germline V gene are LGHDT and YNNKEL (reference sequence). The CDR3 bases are TGTGCCAGCAGCCAAAAGGGGGCAACTGAAGCTTTCTTT. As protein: CASSQKGATEAFF.

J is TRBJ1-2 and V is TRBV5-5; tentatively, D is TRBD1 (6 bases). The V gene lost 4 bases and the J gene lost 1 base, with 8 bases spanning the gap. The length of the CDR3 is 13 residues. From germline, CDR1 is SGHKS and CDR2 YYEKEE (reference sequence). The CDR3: CASSQQGNYGYTF. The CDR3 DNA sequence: TGTGCCAGCAGCCAACAGGGTAACTATGGCTACACCTTC.